The present T cell receptor beta chain was sequenced within a study of OX40 agonist ivuxolimab in advanced cancers. Overall study: Ivuxolimab, an agonist antibody against OX40 (CD134), was given to patients.

The CDR3 loop spans 15 amino acids. Germline V gene lookup returns CDR1 MNHEY and CDR2 SVGAGI. J gave up 15 bases and V 4 bases, and 18 bases lay outside the gene matches. Study-wide results and limits: Still undetermined is the antigen specificity of the expanded peripheral T cells. The average count of expanded clones was higher among CD8+ T cells than among CD4+.

Assay used: immunoSEQ multiplex PCR; TCRdb lists only in-frame clones, some missing. The sample holds roughly 28,000 clones; under 80% are singletons and the top ten take approximately 30%. Concerning this clone itself: Its antigen is undetermined.

Autoimmune disease history or systemic immunosuppression was exclusionary. This clonotype originated in an adult with an advanced solid tumor such as melanoma, head and neck, liver or kidney cancer. The chain combines TRBV6-5 with TRBJ2-1; TRBD2 matches at 7 bases. This sample comprised CD4+ or CD8+ T cells sorted from blood, obtained in a trial of the OX40 agonist ivuxolimab. The CDR3 DNA is TGTGCCAGCAGTTCAGGACTAGTAGGTTCGGGATTACGGTTCTTC. Amino acids: CASSSGLVGSGLRFF.